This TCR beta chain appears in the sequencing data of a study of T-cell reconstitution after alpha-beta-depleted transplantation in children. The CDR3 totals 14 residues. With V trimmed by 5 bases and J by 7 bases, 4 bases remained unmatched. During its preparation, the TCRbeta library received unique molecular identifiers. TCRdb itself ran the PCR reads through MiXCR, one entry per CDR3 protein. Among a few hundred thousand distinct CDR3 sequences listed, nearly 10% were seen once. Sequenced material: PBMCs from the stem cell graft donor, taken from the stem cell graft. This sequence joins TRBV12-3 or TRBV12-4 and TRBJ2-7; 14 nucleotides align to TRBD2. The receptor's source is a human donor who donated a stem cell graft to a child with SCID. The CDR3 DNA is TGTGCCAGCAGTGGGACTAGCGGGGGTCGGGAGCAGTACTTC. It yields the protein CASSGTSGGREQYF.